These 2 T cell receptor beta chains were all obtained from the same sample, sequenced in a study of patients and donors after allogeneic stem cell transplantation. Via MiXCR, TCRdb re-called the RT-PCR reads, giving one row per CDR3 protein. There are under 200,000 distinct CDR3 sequences in the sample; 25% to 35% occur only once, and around 3% lies in the top ten. Sequencing was carried out using blood, either unsorted or a sorted T cell fraction (not recorded which). The receptor source for this set is a human donor who was either an allogeneic HSCT recipient or a stem cell or donor lymphocyte infusion donor (not recorded which). It is not recorded whose cells these are; they may come from a transplant donor.

The chain recombines TRBV29-1 with TRBJ1-2; 8 bases are shared with TRBD1. The CDR3 loop spans 14 amino acids. Germline V gene data show CDR1 as SQVTM and CDR2 as ANQGSEA. V was pared by 4 bases and J by 4 bases, with 8 bases of the junction left unmatched. CDR3 bases: TGCAGCGTTGGAGACACAGGGGGAGGCTATGGCTACACCTTC. It codes for CSVGDTGGGYGYTF.

The chain uses TRBV20-1 and TRBJ1-5; no reliable D call. Trimming removed 3 bases at V and 0 bases at J, with 6 bases between. Germline V gene lookup returns CDR1 DFQATT and CDR2 SNEGSKA (reference sequence). The CDR3 runs to 13 residues. DNA for the CDR3: TGCAGTGCTAGGGGTTATAGCAATCAGCCCCAGCATTTT. Translated, it gives CSARGYSNQPQHF.